The entry below describes one TCR beta chain. Its antigen is not identified. This specimen belongs to a study of vaccination effects on CD4 cells after COVID-19. Germline-derived CDR1 and CDR2 are SGHDT and YYEEEE. This CDR3 is built from 16 residues. V gave up 0 bases and J gave up 6 bases; unmatched junction bases: 11. Clones were sequenced by immunoSEQ multiplex PCR, and TCRdb holds only the in-frame ones, with some missing. The table includes 70,000 to 95,000 clones, approximately 81% detected once. Pools of viral peptides were used by the ViraFEST assay to expand antigen-specific CD4+ T cells ahead of sequencing. Subsequent to a culture period of more than 9 days, CD4+ T cells were isolated. Each well held about 2 million PBMC cultured with roughly 10 ug/ml peptides and roughly 9 IU/ml IL-2.

The sequenced sample was CD4+ T cells from PBMCs cultured with HCoV-229E spike peptides, obtained before COVID-19 vaccination. This rearrangement joins TRBV5-6 to TRBJ2-7; 8 positions agree with TRBD1. The sequence derives from a human donor who received a COVID-19 vaccine. The CDR3 here is CASSLAGDRLLREQYV. CDR3 coding DNA: TGTGCCAGCAGCTTGGCTGGGGACAGGCTCCTCCGCGAGCAGTACGTC.